Presented here are 32 T cell receptor beta chains from one specimen sequenced in a study of CD8 T cells in ankylosing spondylitis. TCRdb re-called the 5' RACE reads through MiXCR, storing one row per CDR3 protein. Among about 340,000 distinct CDR3 sequences listed, 14% to 15% were seen once. What was sequenced was blood, either unsorted or a sorted T cell fraction (not recorded which). Source of these receptors: a male donor with ankylosing spondylitis or in good health (not recorded which).

This clonotype came up a few times. The chain carries TRBV20-1 and TRBJ2-3, with TRBD1 matching over 9 bases. In germline, CDR1 is DFQATT, CDR2 SNEGSKA (reference sequence). The CDR3 runs to 14 residues. V gave up 5 bases and J gave up 3 bases; unmatched junction bases: 6. The CDR3 sequence is CSAAEQGATDTQYF. The CDR3 DNA reads as TGCAGTGCTGCGGAACAGGGGGCTACAGATACGCAGTATTTT.

This clonotype has only a few counts. The rearrangement links TRBV5-6 to TRBJ2-1; 7 bases map to TRBD1. Germline V gene lookup returns CDR1 SGHDT and CDR2 YYEEEE. J was trimmed by 2 bases and V by 2 bases; bases with no gene match: 4. This CDR3 comprises 15 residues. The CDR3 here is CASSFRDRPYNEQFF. The CDR3 DNA reads TGTGCCAGCAGCTTCCGGGACAGACCCTACAATGAGCAGTTCTTC.

This clonotype was detected only a few times. The chain has TRBV6-5 and TRBJ1-6; perhaps TRBD1 as D (5 bases). There are 14 residues in the CDR3. Looked up from germline, CDR1 is MNHEY and CDR2 is SVGAGI. The V gene lost 2 bases and the J gene lost 10 bases, with 12 bases spanning the gap. The chain's CDR3 is CASSYRWDVSPLHF. CDR3 in DNA: TGTGCCAGCAGTTACCGTTGGGACGTCTCACCCCTCCACTTT.

The rearrangement links TRBV20-1 to TRBJ2-3; D perhaps matches TRBD2 (7 bases). The CDR3 contains 14 residues. Trimming shortened V by 1 base and J by 7 bases, and 15 bases separated the two germline ends. The V gene's germline CDR1 is DFQATT and CDR2 SNEGSKA (reference sequence). The CDR3 here is CSARGWGGSYTQYF. CDR3 DNA: TGCAGTGCTAGAGGATGGGGGGGCTCATATACGCAGTATTTT.

The rearrangement uses TRBV12-3 or TRBV12-4 and TRBJ2-3; D is perhaps TRBD1 (5 bases). The CDR3 extends over 13 amino acids. V dropped 5 bases and J dropped 2 bases, with 8 bases sitting between them. In DNA form, the CDR3 reads TGTGCCAGCAGTGCTGGGGCCACAGATACGCAGTATTTT. Its protein product is CASSAGATDTQYF.

V usage is TRBV7-2 and J usage is TRBJ2-7, with D possibly being TRBD1 or TRBD2 (5 bases each). The ends were cut back, 3 bases at V and 0 bases at J, with 12 bases in the middle. The CDR3 length is 15 residues. In germline, CDR1 is SGHTA, CDR2 FQGNSA. The CDR3 protein is CASSFRPGSSYEQYF. CDR3 bases: TGTGCCAGCAGCTTTAGGCCAGGGAGCTCCTACGAGCAGTACTTC.

This clonotype was seen a handful of times. The chain has TRBV12-3 or TRBV12-4 and TRBJ1-6; no definite D call. CDR3 length equals 15 residues. V dropped 1 base and J dropped 8 bases, with 12 bases sitting between them. The CDR3 here is CASSLEAGLHSPLHF. The CDR3 nucleotides are TGTGCCAGCAGTTTAGAGGCAGGCCTTCATTCACCCCTCCACTTT.

This clonotype was seen a handful of times. The CDR3 sequence is CSARAGGANTGELFF. CDR3 nucleotide sequence: TGCAGTGCTAGAGCTGGCGGGGCAAACACCGGGGAGCTGTTTTTT. The rearrangement uses TRBV20-1 and TRBJ2-2; maybe TRBD2 (6 bases). Trimming shortened V by 1 base and J by 2 bases, and 11 bases separated the two germline ends. This CDR3 has 15 amino acids. Germline V gives CDR1 DFQATT, CDR2 SNEGSKA (reference sequence).

The chain recombines TRBV20-1 with TRBJ2-7; D may be TRBD2 (6 bases). CDR3 length: 15 residues. V was cut by 4 bases and J by 4 bases, with 20 bases left in between. Per germline, CDR1 DFQATT and CDR2 SNEGSKA (reference sequence). Here the CDR3 DNA reads TGCAGTGCTACACGTCCAGAGGCGGGGCCGTACGAGCAGTACTTC. It specifies CSATRPEAGPYEQYF.

The chain links TRBV9 to TRBJ2-2; D gene uncertain. Trimming cost V 0 bases and J 4 bases, with 7 bases left between them. CDR3 length: 14 residues. The V gene's germline CDR1 is SGDLS and CDR2 YYNGEE. DNA for the CDR3: TGTGCCAGCAGCGTAGAGTGGCGCACCGGGGAGCTGTTTTTT. The encoded protein is CASSVEWRTGELFF. Full variable domain (outside the CDR3, taken from reference TRBV9 and TRBJ2-2): DSGVTQTPKHLITATGQRVTLRCSPRSGDLSVYWYQQSLDQGLQFLIQYYNGEERAKGNILERFSAQQFPDLHSELNLSSLELGDSALYFCASSVEWRTGELFFGEGSRLTVL.

At least ten counts were recorded for this clonotype. The chain joins TRBV7-9 to TRBJ2-3; possible D gene TRBD2, 5 bases. The germline CDR1 and CDR2 sequences are SEHNR and FQNEAQ (reference sequence). The CDR3 spans 15 residues. The ends were cut back, 5 bases at V and 0 bases at J, with 12 bases in the middle. In DNA, the CDR3 is TGTGCCAGCAGCCCCAAGCGGACTAGCACAGATACGCAGTATTTT. Encoded protein: CASSPKRTSTDTQYF.

The V and J genes are TRBV27 and TRBJ2-2; 8 bases are a match to TRBD2. Looked up from germline, CDR1 is MNHEY and CDR2 is SMNVEV (reference sequence). The CDR3 length is 16 residues. After removal of 7 bases from V and 5 bases from J, the junction contained 12 bases not matched to a gene. CDR3 DNA sequence: TGTGCCAGCACCGCAGAGGGGACTAGTAGTACCGGGGAGCTGTTTTTT. It translates to CASTAEGTSSTGELFF.

This clonotype has a handful of counts. J is TRBJ2-7 and V is TRBV12-3 or TRBV12-4, with a tentative D call TRBD2 (5 bases). The V end was cut by 6 bases, the J end by 3 bases, with 18 bases between. The CDR3 contains 15 residues. This CDR3 is CASSPSLAEGYEQYF. The CDR3 DNA reads as TGTGCCAGCAGCCCTTCCCTGGCCGAGGGCTACGAGCAGTACTTC.

This clonotype was detected only once. The chain employs TRBV15 and TRBJ1-4, with D possibly TRBD1 on 6 matching bases. Per the germline V gene, CDR1 is LNHNV and CDR2 is YYDKDF (reference sequence). The CDR3 consists of 13 residues. Trimming stripped 5 bases from V and 8 bases from J, with 12 bases between. The CDR3 DNA reads as TGTGCCACCAGCGCGAACAGGGAGGAAAAACTGTTTTTT. Translating gives CATSANREEKLFF.

This clonotype was counted a few times. The chain combines TRBV12-3 or TRBV12-4 with TRBJ1-5; D possibly corresponds to TRBD1 (6 bases). The V gene lost 5 bases and the J gene lost 1 base, with 9 bases spanning the gap. This CDR3 comprises 14 residues. CDR3 in amino acids: CASSRRGSNQPQHF. The CDR3, as DNA: TGTGCCAGCAGTCGCAGGGGAAGCAATCAGCCCCAGCATTTT.

V usage is TRBV4-1 and J usage is TRBJ2-1; the D gene is possibly TRBD2 (6 bases). V lost 1 base, J lost 6 bases, and 16 bases lay in between. This CDR3 spans 16 amino acids. CDR1 MGHRA and CDR2 YSYEKL come from the germline V gene. The CDR3: CASSQVSWEASNEQFF. CDR3 coding DNA: TGCGCCAGCAGCCAAGTTTCGTGGGAGGCCTCCAATGAGCAGTTCTTC.

V usage is TRBV19 and J usage is TRBJ1-1, with D unresolved. The CDR3 has 14 residues. With 5 bases removed from V and 0 bases from J, the gap between germline ends came to 10 bases. The germline V gene encodes CDR1 LNHDA and CDR2 SQIVND (reference sequence). The CDR3 sequence is CASSSATMNTEAFF. The CDR3 nucleotides are TGTGCCAGTAGTTCCGCTACCATGAACACTGAAGCTTTCTTT.

The V gene is TRBV7-2, the J gene TRBJ2-2; either TRBD1 or TRBD2 may supply D (5 bases each). CDR1 is SGHTA and CDR2 is FQGNSA in the germline V gene. The V gene lost 1 base and the J gene lost 4 bases, with 16 bases spanning the gap. The CDR3 sequence is 17 residues long. CDR3 nucleotide sequence: TGTGCCAGCAGCTTAGTTGCAGGGACGGGGTTCACCGGGGAGCTGTTTTTT. Translated, it gives CASSLVAGTGFTGELFF.

This clonotype was observed at least ten times. The genes are TRBV12-3 or TRBV12-4 and TRBJ2-5; D is unresolved. This CDR3 region has 14 residues. With 2 bases removed from V and 1 base from J, the gap between germline ends came to 8 bases. CDR3 residues: CASSLKGIQETQYF. The CDR3 DNA reads TGTGCCAGCAGTTTAAAAGGAATCCAAGAGACCCAGTACTTC.

The CDR3 nucleotides read TGCGCCAGCAGCCTCCGGGACGGAGACACTGAGTACTTC. Its translation is CASSLRDGDTEYF. V usage is TRBV4-1 and J usage is TRBJ2-7, with D possibly being TRBD1 or TRBD2 (5 bases each). Trimming removed 4 bases from V and 11 bases from J, with 18 bases in between. CDR3 length: 13 residues. Germline V gene lookup returns CDR1 MGHRA and CDR2 YSYEKL.

The rearrangement uses TRBV10-3 and TRBJ2-7, with D unclear. Germline V gene lookup returns CDR1 ENHRY and CDR2 SYGVKD. Trimming took 3 bases from V and 1 from J, leaving 7 bases between them. This CDR3 has 13 residues. The CDR3 DNA follows: TGTGCCATCAGTGATAAAGCGTCCTACGAGCAGTACTTC. It yields the protein CAISDKASYEQYF.

This chain connects TRBV7-9 to TRBJ2-1, with TRBD2 identical over 12 bases. Germline loops: CDR1 SEHNR, CDR2 FQNEAQ (reference sequence). V gave up 4 bases and J gave up 15 bases; unmatched junction bases: 4. The CDR3 contains 12 residues. The CDR3 coding sequence is TGTGCCAGCAGCTCGGGACTAGCGGGTACGTTCTTC. Translated: CASSSGLAGTFF.

This clonotype showed up just a few times. V gene TRBV6-1 combines with J gene TRBJ1-2; D may be TRBD1 (6 bases). The CDR3 extends over 15 amino acids. Between the trimmed V and J ends, which lost 6 bases and 0 bases, there was a span of 14 bases. Germline values: CDR1 MNHNS, CDR2 SASEGT. This CDR3 is CASSRTGTANYGYTF. The CDR3 bases are TGTGCCAGCAGCCGTACAGGGACCGCTAACTATGGCTACACCTTC.

This clonotype came up a few times. This chain joins TRBV2 and TRBJ2-3; TRBD2 agrees at 11 bases. Germline V lookup: CDR1 SNHLY, CDR2 FYNNEI. CDR3 size: 16 residues. J lost 4 bases, V lost 4 bases, and 7 bases had no gene match. CDR3 protein: CASSVSSGRISDTQYF. DNA for the CDR3: TGTGCCAGCAGTGTCTCTAGCGGGAGGATATCAGATACGCAGTATTTT.

This clonotype was picked up a small number of times. The chain employs TRBV3-1 and TRBJ2-1; D gene unclear. The CDR3 covers 13 residues. Trimming took 0 bases from V and 7 from J, leaving 7 bases between them. The germline V gene encodes CDR1 LGHDT and CDR2 YNNKEL (reference sequence). CDR3 coding DNA: TGTGCCAGCAGCCAAGATGTCGGGAATGAGCAGTTCTTC. This codes for CASSQDVGNEQFF.

J is TRBJ2-7 and V is TRBV7-8; D may match TRBD1 or TRBD2 (5 bases each). The CDR3 loop spans 15 amino acids. Germline assignment: CDR1 SGHVS and CDR2 FQNEAQ. The V end lost 1 base, the J end lost 2 bases, and 12 bases lay between the germline ends. The CDR3 protein is CASSLVPQGPYEQYF. CDR3 DNA sequence: TGTGCCAGCAGCTTAGTCCCGCAGGGACCCTACGAGCAGTACTTC.

This clonotype was seen more than once but under ten times. This chain uses TRBV6-1 with TRBJ2-7; 8 bases agree with TRBD1. Trimming cost V 2 bases and J 7 bases; bases outside gene matches: 4. The CDR3 loop spans 13 amino acids. Germline V gene sequence: CDR1 MNHNS, CDR2 SASEGT. The CDR3 sequence is CASSERTGTEQYF. DNA for the CDR3: TGTGCCAGCAGTGAAAGGACAGGGACGGAGCAGTACTTC.

The V gene is TRBV10-3, the J gene TRBJ1-1, with D possibly TRBD1 on 5 matching bases. The germline V and J ends were trimmed by 8 bases and 7 bases, with 11 bases remaining between them. The CDR3 spans 11 residues. Germline V gives CDR1 ENHRY, CDR2 SYGVKD. CDR3 nucleotide sequence: TGTGCCATCGGACGGGGGGATGAAGCTTTCTTT. This codes for CAIGRGDEAFF.

The chain employs TRBV6-5 and TRBJ1-5; D gene uncertain. V lost 5 bases and J lost 7, with 27 bases in between. From germline, CDR1 is MNHEY and CDR2 SVGAGI. CDR3 length: 18 amino acids. The CDR3, as DNA: TGTGCCAGCAGTCTACACACCCCTCGGACGGGATTGGGGCAGCCCCAGCATTTT. Residues: CASSLHTPRTGLGQPQHF.

The V gene is TRBV5-1, the J gene TRBJ2-5; D ambiguous. Germline V gives CDR1 SGHRS, CDR2 YFSETQ. V was shortened by 0 bases and J by 5 bases, with 5 bases between the two germline ends. This CDR3 spans 12 amino acids. CDR3: CASSLEPETQYF. The CDR3 nucleotides are TGCGCCAGCAGCTTGGAGCCTGAGACCCAGTACTTC.

This clonotype was counted between two and nine times. The chain recombines TRBV5-1 with TRBJ2-5; 11 bases agree with TRBD2. The CDR3 sequence is 14 residues long. The germline gives CDR1 SGHRS, CDR2 YFSETQ. Trimming at V came to 7 bases and at J to 1 base, leaving 3 bases not matched to a gene. The CDR3 coding sequence is TGCGCCAGCCGCACTAGCGGGGGCCAAGAGACCCAGTACTTC. This codes for CASRTSGGQETQYF.

This rearrangement joins TRBV4-1 to TRBJ1-5; 10 bases fit TRBD1. Germline V gene sequence: CDR1 MGHRA, CDR2 YSYEKL. The V segment lost 6 bases and the J segment 6 bases; nucleotides outside the gene matches: 5. The CDR3 is 14 amino acids. The CDR3 region has the DNA TGCGCCAGCAGTTCAGACAGGGGGCCTCAGCCCCAGCATTTT. Translating it yields CASSSDRGPQPQHF.